The 15 T cell receptor beta chains in this list originate from one sample, sequenced in a study of cytomegalovirus exposure and HLA in healthy donors (TCRdb year 2017). Receptors were amplified or captured by the immunoSEQ multiplex PCR assay. In its TCRdb copy, this immuneACCESS table keeps in-frame sequences only and misses some clones. Where compared with another copy, unresolved V genes explain less than half of these, and the others have no known cause. For this sample the table gives fewer than 120,000 clones, of which roughly 89% were detected only once. Clones ranked in the top ten supply over 1.5% of the sample. Sample: PBMCs. The source of these receptors is a woman between 18 and 30 years old in good health and CMV-seronegative.

The chain recombines TRBV7-8 with TRBJ2-3; 11 nucleotides agree with TRBD1. The CDR3 consists of 20 residues. V was pared by 2 bases and J by 1 base, with 14 bases of the junction left unmatched. Germline V lookup: CDR1 SGHVS, CDR2 FQNEAQ. The CDR3 nucleotides read TGTGCCAGCAGCTTAAAACCGGGACAGGGGGTTACCAGCCGCACAGATACGCAGTATTTT. This gives the protein CASSLKPGQGVTSRTDTQYF.

The chain has TRBV28 and TRBJ1-3; the match to TRBD1 covers 7 bases. V dropped 2 bases and J dropped 4; count of bases not matched to a gene: 2. The V gene's germline CDR1 is MDHEN and CDR2 SYDVKM. This CDR3 has 14 residues. The CDR3 sequence: CASSLRGQGNTIYF. The CDR3 DNA reads as TGTGCCAGCAGTTTAAGGGGGCAAGGAAACACCATATATTTT.

The chain is built from TRBV5-1 and TRBJ2-7; 7 positions agree with TRBD2. V was pared by 5 bases and J by 3 bases, with 5 bases of the junction left unmatched. Germline V gene data show CDR1 as SGHRS and CDR2 as YFSETQ. The CDR3 sequence is 13 residues long. The DNA of the CDR3 is TGCGCCAGCAGTCGCGGGGGATACTACGAGCAGTACTTC. This codes for CASSRGGYYEQYF.

The rearrangement links TRBV6-1 to TRBJ2-3, with 7 bases fitting TRBD2. This CDR3 comprises 12 residues. V lost 6 bases to trimming and J lost 3 bases; unmatched junction nucleotides: 0. The germline V gene has CDR1 MNHNS and CDR2 SASEGT. This CDR3 reads CASRGGTDTQYF. The DNA for the CDR3 is TGTGCCAGCAGGGGAGGGACAGATACGCAGTATTTT.

This clone was seen just once. CDR3 DNA: TGTGCCAGCAGCCGACGGACTAGAGGGGGTGAGCAGTTCTTC. This translates into CASSRRTRGGEQFF. The chain joins TRBV7-3 to TRBJ2-1; D might be TRBD2 (7 bases). Trimming pared 5 bases from V and 9 bases from J, leaving 17 bases between. Germline V gives CDR1 SGHTA, CDR2 FQGTGA. The CDR3 length is 14 residues.

This chain joins TRBV6-5 and TRBJ2-7; TRBD2 agrees at 9 bases. V lost 6 bases and J lost 3; bases outside the gene matches: 6. The V gene's germline CDR1 is MNHEY and CDR2 SVGAGI. This CDR3 region has 14 residues. The CDR3: CASRRGTSLYEQYF. The CDR3 DNA reads as TGTGCCAGCAGGCGCGGGACTAGCCTCTACGAGCAGTACTTC.

The chain combines TRBV6-5 with TRBJ2-3; no definite D call. This CDR3 comprises 15 residues. The V end was cut by 0 bases, the J end by 3 bases, with 10 bases between. The V gene's germline CDR1 is MNHEY and CDR2 SVGAGI. CDR3 nucleotide sequence: TGTGCCAGCAGTTACTCGATTCGGGTTACAGATACGCAGTATTTT. The encoded protein is CASSYSIRVTDTQYF.

CDR3 sequence reads: CATKVWTTGFATNEKLFF. In DNA, the CDR3 is TGTGCCACCAAAGTTTGGACAACAGGGTTCGCAACTAATGAAAAACTGTTTTTT. The chain has TRBV28 and TRBJ1-4; the D gene is possibly TRBD1 (6 bases). This CDR3 comprises 18 residues. Trimming took off 10 bases at V and 0 bases at J, with 24 bases between the two ends. Germline loops: CDR1 MDHEN, CDR2 SYDVKM.

The V and J genes are TRBV12-5 and TRBJ2-3; D gene unclear. CDR3 size: 14 residues. V was pared by 8 bases and J by 2 bases, with 14 bases between. Germline V lookup: CDR1 LGHNT, CDR2 FRNRAP. Written as DNA, the CDR3 is TGTGCTAGTTGTCCTAGTGATATCACAGATACGCAGTATTTT. This sequence encodes CASCPSDITDTQYF.

The rearrangement joins TRBV27 to TRBJ2-5; tentatively, D is TRBD1 (7 bases). V was pared by 6 bases and J by 4 bases, with 18 bases between. The CDR3 consists of 15 residues. Per germline, CDR1 MNHEY and CDR2 SMNVEV (reference sequence). CDR3 protein: CASRPQQGTGETQYF. CDR3 DNA: TGTGCCAGCAGGCCTCAACAGGGGACTGGAGAGACCCAGTACTTC.

This clone was seen only once. The CDR3 protein is CASSSRGGTGELFF. The CDR3 DNA follows: TGTGCCAGTAGTTCCCGGGGGGGCACCGGGGAGCTGTTTTTT. The V gene is TRBV19, the J gene TRBJ2-2; 8 bases fit TRBD2. CDR3 length: 14 residues. V was pared by 5 bases and J by 4 bases, with 3 bases of the junction left unmatched. Germline values: CDR1 LNHDA, CDR2 SQIVND (reference sequence). Full variable domain (outside the CDR3, taken from reference TRBV19 and TRBJ2-2): DGGITQSPKYLFRKEGQNVTLSCEQNLNHDAMYWYRQDPGQGLRLIYYSQIVNDFQKGDIAEGYSVSREKKESFPLTVTSAQKNPTAFYLCASSSRGGTGELFFGEGSRLTVL.

CDR3 in DNA: TGTGCCAGCAGCGTAGGGGGAGTGAGACAAGAGACCCAGTACTTC. Protein: CASSVGGVRQETQYF. This chain uses TRBV9 with TRBJ2-5, with a possible D match to TRBD2 (5 bases). The germline CDR1 and CDR2 sequences are SGDLS and YYNGEE. The V and J ends lost 0 bases and 2 bases respectively, with 11 bases between them. The CDR3 consists of 15 residues.

V and J are TRBV4-1 and TRBJ1-5; possibly TRBD1 for D (5 bases). V was clipped by 2 bases and J by 10 bases, with 21 bases between them. This CDR3 region has 16 residues. Germline CDR1 is MGHRA and CDR2 is YSYEKL. The CDR3 region is CASSQSFTGPLDPQHF. CDR3 coding DNA: TGCGCCAGCAGCCAAAGTTTCACAGGACCCCTAGATCCCCAGCATTTT.

The chain combines TRBV30 with TRBJ2-1; D not resolved. CDR3 length equals 12 residues. Germline CDR1 reads GTSNPN; CDR2 reads SVGIG (reference sequence). The V gene lost 4 bases and the J gene lost 8 bases, with 12 bases spanning the gap. CDR3 region: CAWTFWAHEQFF. The CDR3 DNA sequence: TGTGCCTGGACCTTTTGGGCCCATGAGCAGTTCTTC.

The gene calls are TRBV10-2 and TRBJ2-2; TRBD2 agrees at 7 bases. The CDR3 is 14 amino acids. Germline assignment: CDR1 WSHSY and CDR2 SAAADI. Trimming took 6 bases from V and 4 from J; bases not matched to a gene: 5. This CDR3 reads CASRPGRSTGELFF. As DNA, the CDR3 is TGCGCCAGCAGGCCCGGGAGGAGCACCGGGGAGCTGTTTTTT.